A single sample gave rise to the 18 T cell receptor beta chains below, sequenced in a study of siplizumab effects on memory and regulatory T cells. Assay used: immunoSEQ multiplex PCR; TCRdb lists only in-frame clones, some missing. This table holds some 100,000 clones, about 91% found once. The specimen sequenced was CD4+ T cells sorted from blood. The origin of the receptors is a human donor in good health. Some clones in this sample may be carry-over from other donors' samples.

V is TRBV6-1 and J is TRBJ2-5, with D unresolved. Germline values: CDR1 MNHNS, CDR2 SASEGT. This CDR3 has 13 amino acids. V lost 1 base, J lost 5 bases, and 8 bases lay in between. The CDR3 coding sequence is TGTGCCAGCAGTGAAGGGCCGATGGAGACCCAGTACTTC. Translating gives CASSEGPMETQYF.

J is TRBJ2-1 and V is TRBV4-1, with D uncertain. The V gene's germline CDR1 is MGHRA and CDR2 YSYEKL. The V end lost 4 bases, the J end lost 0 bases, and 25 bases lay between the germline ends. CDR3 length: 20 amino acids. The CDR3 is CASSPHVVISTGGSYNEQFF. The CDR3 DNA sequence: TGCGCCAGCAGCCCACACGTAGTTATCTCAACCGGTGGCTCCTACAATGAGCAGTTCTTC.

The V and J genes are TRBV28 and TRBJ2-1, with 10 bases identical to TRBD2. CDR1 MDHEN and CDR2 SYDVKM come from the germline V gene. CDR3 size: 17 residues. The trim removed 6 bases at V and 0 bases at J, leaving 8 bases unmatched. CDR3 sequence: CASSFSGRTSSYNEQFF. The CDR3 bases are TGTGCCAGCAGCTTTAGCGGGAGGACGAGCTCCTACAATGAGCAGTTCTTC.

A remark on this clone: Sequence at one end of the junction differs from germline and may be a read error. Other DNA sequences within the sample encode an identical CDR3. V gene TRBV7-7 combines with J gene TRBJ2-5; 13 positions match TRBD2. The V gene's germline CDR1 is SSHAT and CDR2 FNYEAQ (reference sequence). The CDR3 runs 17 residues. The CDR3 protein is CASSLGRLAGGQETQYF. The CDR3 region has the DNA TGTGCTAGCAGCTTAGGCCGACTAGCGGGAGGACAAGAGACCCAGTACTTC.

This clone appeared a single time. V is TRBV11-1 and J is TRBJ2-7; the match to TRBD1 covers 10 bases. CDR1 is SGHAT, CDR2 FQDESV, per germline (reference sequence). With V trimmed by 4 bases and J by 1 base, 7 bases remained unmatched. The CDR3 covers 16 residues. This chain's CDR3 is CASSSAGTGESYEQYF. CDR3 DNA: TGTGCCAGCAGCTCAGCCGGGACAGGGGAATCCTACGAGCAGTACTTC.

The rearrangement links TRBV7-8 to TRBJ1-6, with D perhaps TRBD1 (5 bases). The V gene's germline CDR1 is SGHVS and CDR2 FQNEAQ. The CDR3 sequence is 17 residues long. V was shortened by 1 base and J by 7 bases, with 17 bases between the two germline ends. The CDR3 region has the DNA TGTGCCAGCAGCTTAGTTACAGTGGTGTCAGGGAATTCACCCCTCCACTTT. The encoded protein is CASSLVTVVSGNSPLHF.

The CDR3 protein is CALGTGGGYGYTF. The CDR3 DNA is TGTGCCTTAGGGACAGGGGGCGGCTATGGCTACACCTTC. The chain recombines TRBV30 with TRBJ1-2; 12 positions match TRBD1. The CDR3 loop spans 13 amino acids. Germline loops: CDR1 GTSNPN, CDR2 SVGIG (reference sequence). Trimming took 7 bases from V and 4 from J; bases not matched to a gene: 4. The full variable domain, rest sourced from reference TRBV30 and TRBJ1-2, is SQTIHQWPATLVQPVGSPLSLECTVEGTSNPNLYWYRQAAGRGLQLLFYSVGIGQISSEVPQNLSASRPQDRQFILSSKKLLLSDSGFYLCALGTGGGYGYTFGSGTRLTVV.

CDR3 nucleotide sequence: TGTGCCAGCAGTTTCCTTAGCGGGAACTCCTACAATGAGCAGTTCTTC. It encodes CASSFLSGNSYNEQFF. This chain uses TRBV27 with TRBJ2-1, with 8 bases matching TRBD2. V lost 3 bases and J lost 0; bases outside the gene matches: 4. This CDR3 is built from 16 residues. In germline, CDR1 is MNHEY, CDR2 SMNVEV (reference sequence).

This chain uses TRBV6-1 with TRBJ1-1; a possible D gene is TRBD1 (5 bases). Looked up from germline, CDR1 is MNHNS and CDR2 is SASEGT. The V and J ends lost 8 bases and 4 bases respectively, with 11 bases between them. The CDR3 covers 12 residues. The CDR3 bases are TGTGCCAGCCTTGCTACAGGCACTGAAGCTTTCTTT. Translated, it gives CASLATGTEAFF.

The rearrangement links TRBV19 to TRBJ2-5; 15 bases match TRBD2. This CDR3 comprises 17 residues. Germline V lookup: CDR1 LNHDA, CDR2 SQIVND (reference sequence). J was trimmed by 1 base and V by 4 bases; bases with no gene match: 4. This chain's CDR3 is CASSTGLAGGVQETQYF. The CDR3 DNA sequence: TGTGCCAGTAGTACGGGACTAGCGGGAGGAGTCCAAGAGACCCAGTACTTC.

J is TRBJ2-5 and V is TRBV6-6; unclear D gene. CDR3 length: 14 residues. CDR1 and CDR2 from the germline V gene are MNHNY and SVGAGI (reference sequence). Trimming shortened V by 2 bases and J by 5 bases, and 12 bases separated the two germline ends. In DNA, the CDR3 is TGTGCCAGCAGTTACGGACGGCTCCGGGAGACCCAGTACTTC. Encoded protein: CASSYGRLRETQYF.

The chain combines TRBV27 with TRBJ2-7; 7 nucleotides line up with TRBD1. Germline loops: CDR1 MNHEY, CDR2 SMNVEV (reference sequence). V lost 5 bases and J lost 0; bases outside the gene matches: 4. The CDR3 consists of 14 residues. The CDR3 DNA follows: TGTGCCAGCAGTAGGACAGGAAGCTCCTACGAGCAGTACTTC. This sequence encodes CASSRTGSSYEQYF.

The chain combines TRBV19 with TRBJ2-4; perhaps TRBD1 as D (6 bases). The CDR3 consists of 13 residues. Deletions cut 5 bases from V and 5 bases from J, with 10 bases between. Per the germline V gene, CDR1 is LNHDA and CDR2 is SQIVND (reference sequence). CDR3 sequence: CASSHYRENIQYF. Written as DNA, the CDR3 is TGTGCCAGTAGTCACTACAGGGAAAACATTCAGTACTTC. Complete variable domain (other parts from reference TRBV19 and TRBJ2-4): DGGITQSPKYLFRKEGQNVTLSCEQNLNHDAMYWYRQDPGQGLRLIYYSQIVNDFQKGDIAEGYSVSREKKESFPLTVTSAQKNPTAFYLCASSHYRENIQYFGAGTRLSVL.

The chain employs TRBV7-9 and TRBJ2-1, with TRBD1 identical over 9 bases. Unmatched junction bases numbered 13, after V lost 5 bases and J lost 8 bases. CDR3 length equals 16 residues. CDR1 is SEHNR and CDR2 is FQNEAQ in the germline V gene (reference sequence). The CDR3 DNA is TGTGCCAGCAGCCTCGGAAAGGGGACAGGGAGGTATGAGCAGTTCTTC. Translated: CASSLGKGTGRYEQFF. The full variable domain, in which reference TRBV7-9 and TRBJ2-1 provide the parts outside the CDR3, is DTGVSQNPRHKITKRGQNVTFRCDPISEHNRLYWYRQTLGQGPEFLTYFQNEAQLEKSRLLSDRFSAERPKGSFSTLEIQRTEQGDSAMYLCASSLGKGTGRYEQFFGPGTRLTVL.

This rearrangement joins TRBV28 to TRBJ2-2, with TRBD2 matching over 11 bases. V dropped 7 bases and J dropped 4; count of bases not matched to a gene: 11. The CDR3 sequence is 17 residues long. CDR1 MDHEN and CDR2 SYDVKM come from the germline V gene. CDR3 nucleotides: TGTGCCAGCACCGAAGGACTAGCGGGTTGGGGCACCGGGGAGCTGTTTTTT. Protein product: CASTEGLAGWGTGELFF.

The CDR3 DNA reads TGTGCCACCAGCAGAGGACGGGGGTACTACGAGCAGTACTTC. Encoded protein: CATSRGRGYYEQYF. V and J are TRBV15 and TRBJ2-7; the D gene is possibly TRBD2 (6 bases). Germline V gene lookup returns CDR1 LNHNV and CDR2 YYDKDF (reference sequence). The V and J ends lost 1 base and 3 bases respectively, with 10 bases between them. The CDR3 contains 14 residues. Using reference TRBV15 and TRBJ2-7 for the parts outside the CDR3, the full variable domain is DAMVIQNPRYQVTQFGKPVTLSCSQTLNHNVMYWYQQKSSQAPKLLFHYYDKDFNNEADTPDNFQSRRPNTSFCFLDIRSPGLGDTAMYLCATSRGRGYYEQYFGPGTRLTVT.

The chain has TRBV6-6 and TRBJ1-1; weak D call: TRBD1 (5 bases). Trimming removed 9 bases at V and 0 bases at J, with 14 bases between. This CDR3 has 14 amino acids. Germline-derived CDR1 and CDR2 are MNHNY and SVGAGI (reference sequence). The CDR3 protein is CASYTGLMNTEAFF. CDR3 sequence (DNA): TGTGCCAGTTACACGGGGCTGATGAACACTGAAGCTTTCTTT.

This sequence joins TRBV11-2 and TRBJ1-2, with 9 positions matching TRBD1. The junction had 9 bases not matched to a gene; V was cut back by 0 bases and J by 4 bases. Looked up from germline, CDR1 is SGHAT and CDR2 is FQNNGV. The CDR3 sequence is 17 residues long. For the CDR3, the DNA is TGTGCCAGCAGCTTAGATAACAGGGGGCTAGATAGCTATGGCTACACCTTC. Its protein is CASSLDNRGLDSYGYTF.